This TCR beta chain was recorded in a study of pediatric ulcerative colitis. Samples were sequenced at Survey level, maximum 500,000 reads. Here immunoSEQ multiplex PCR was the method, and the copy in TCRdb shows in-frame clones only, minus some. The table shows 55,000 to 65,000 clones, with around four fifths occurring only once. Only one count was recorded for this clone. Antigen unknown. Study-wide results and limits: A couple of patients' blood samples yielded substantially fewer templates.

Sequencing was performed on blood. This clonotype originated in a boy aged 5 to 17 with moderate ulcerative colitis.

The CDR3 nucleotides are TGTGCCAGCAGCTTGCCCGGACAGGGGGCCCAATCGACGAGGGACGAGCAGTACTTC. The encoded protein is CASSLPGQGAQSTRDEQYF. V is TRBV5-4 and J is TRBJ2-7, with 11 bases that match TRBD1. CDR3 length: 19 amino acids. J gave up 5 bases and V 1 base, and 17 bases lay outside the gene matches. Germline loops: CDR1 SGHNT, CDR2 YYREEE (reference sequence).